The clone carrying this T cell receptor (beta chain) was picked up a small number of times. Its antigen is currently unknown. Germline V lookup: CDR1 SNHLY, CDR2 FYNNEI. This CDR3 spans 14 amino acids. V lost 10 bases and J lost 3; bases outside the gene matches: 9. Researchers built TCR beta libraries using quantitative 5'-RACE with molecular barcodes. TCRdb redid the calling of the 5' RACE reads with MiXCR, one entry per CDR3 protein. The table shows fewer than 650,000 distinct CDR3 sequences, with about 13% occurring only once. These data originate in a study of CD8 T cells in ankylosing spondylitis. Whole-study results and caveats: Made up of about eight highly homologous variants, a TCR beta motif appeared characteristic of ankylosing spondylitis blood. Disease-associated clones were CD8+ and fairly uncommon in peripheral blood.

The sequenced material came from blood, either unsorted or a sorted T cell fraction (not recorded which). V usage is TRBV2 and J usage is TRBJ2-3; 8 bases line up with TRBD1. The TCR comes from a male donor with ankylosing spondylitis. CDR3: CATRRTGRTDTQYF. For the CDR3, the DNA is TGTGCCACCCGACGGACAGGGAGGACAGATACGCAGTATTTT.